Sequencing of this TCR beta chain was carried out in a study of identical twins. Study-level points and caveats: The study found that models underestimated out-of-frame TCR alpha sharing in monozygotic twins. The abundant beta clonotypes from cord blood had fewer insertions, and memory repertoires had none of this.

There are a few counts of this clonotype. The antigen remains unidentified. TCRdb called the 5' RACE reads again in MiXCR, with one record for every CDR3 protein. The sample shows under 900,000 distinct CDR3 sequences, about 12% of them seen only once. Trimming stripped 7 bases from V and 1 base from J, with 10 bases between. This CDR3 is built from 14 residues. Germline CDR1 reads MNHNS; CDR2 reads SASEGT. This sample also belongs to another study, concerning yellow fever vaccine responses in identical twins.

This receptor was identified in a woman under 30 in good health. This chain joins TRBV6-1 and TRBJ2-2, with no clear D. Sequenced material: PBMCs. Here the CDR3 reads CASTGRLNTGELFF. For the CDR3, the DNA is TGTGCCAGCACCGGCAGGCTGAACACCGGGGAGCTGTTTTTT.